This TCR beta chain originates from a study of T cells in Graves' hyperthyroidism and ophthalmopathy. Study summary: Specimen type is peripheral blood, collected at initial diagnosis prior to any treatment. Study-wide results and caveats: Blood also showed most of the thyroid clonotypes that were expanded above 0.001.

A patient was excluded if there was uncontrolled infection, other autoimmune disease, pregnancy or lactation. About this clonotype itself: Its target is not known.

V trimming: 5 bases; J trimming: 8 bases; junction bases outside the gene matches: 6. The CDR3 has 13 amino acids. Per the germline V gene, CDR1 is MNHEY and CDR2 is SMNVEV (reference sequence). The CDR3 regions of TCR beta were amplified from RNA transcripts. The TCR CDR3 was amplified in a first-round RT-PCR using the HTBI primer set. TCRdb itself ran the multiplex PCR reads through MiXCR, one entry per CDR3 protein. The table shows around 760,000 distinct CDR3 sequences, with roughly 32% occurring only once. The clonotype was recovered from a woman aged 40 to 50 with Graves' hyperthyroidism. The chain combines TRBV27 with TRBJ1-2; TRBD1 agrees at 9 bases. The sequenced material came from blood. The CDR3 sequence is CASSHGQGKGYTF. In DNA, the CDR3 is TGTGCCAGCAGTCACGGACAGGGGAAGGGCTACACCTTC.